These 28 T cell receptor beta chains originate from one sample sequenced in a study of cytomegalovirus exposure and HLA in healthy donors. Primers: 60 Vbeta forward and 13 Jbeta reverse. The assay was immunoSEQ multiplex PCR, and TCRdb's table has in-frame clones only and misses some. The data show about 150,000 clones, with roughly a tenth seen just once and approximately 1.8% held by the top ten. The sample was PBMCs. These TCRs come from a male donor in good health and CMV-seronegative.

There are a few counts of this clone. The CDR3 DNA reads TGTGCCTGCTCTAAGACTAGCGGGAGTGGGGCTAGCACAGATACGCAGTATTTT. Translation gives CACSKTSGSGASTDTQYF. The V and J genes are TRBV30 and TRBJ2-3; 12 bases map to TRBD2. The CDR3 spans 18 residues. The germline V gene has CDR1 GTSNPN and CDR2 SVGIG (reference sequence). V trimming: 6 bases; J trimming: 0 bases; junction bases outside the gene matches: 13.

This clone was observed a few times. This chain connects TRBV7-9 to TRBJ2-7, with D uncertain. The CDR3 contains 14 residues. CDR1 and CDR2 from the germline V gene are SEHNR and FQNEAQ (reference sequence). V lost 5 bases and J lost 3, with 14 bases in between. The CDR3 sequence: CASSPAGRNYEQYF. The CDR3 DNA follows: TGTGCCAGCAGCCCTGCTGGCAGAAACTACGAGCAGTACTTC.

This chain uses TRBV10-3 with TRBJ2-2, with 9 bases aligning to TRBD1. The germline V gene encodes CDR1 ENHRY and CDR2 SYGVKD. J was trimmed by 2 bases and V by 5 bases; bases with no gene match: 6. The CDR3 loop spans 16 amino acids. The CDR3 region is CAISSGTGRNTGELFF. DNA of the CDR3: TGTGCCATCAGTTCCGGGACAGGGAGAAACACCGGGGAGCTGTTTTTT.

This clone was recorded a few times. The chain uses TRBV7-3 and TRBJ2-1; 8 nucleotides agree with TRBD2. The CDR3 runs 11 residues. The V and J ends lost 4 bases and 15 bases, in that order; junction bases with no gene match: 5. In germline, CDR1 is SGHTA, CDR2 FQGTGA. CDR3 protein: CASSSSGLPFF. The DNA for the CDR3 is TGTGCCAGCAGCTCTAGCGGGCTACCGTTCTTC.

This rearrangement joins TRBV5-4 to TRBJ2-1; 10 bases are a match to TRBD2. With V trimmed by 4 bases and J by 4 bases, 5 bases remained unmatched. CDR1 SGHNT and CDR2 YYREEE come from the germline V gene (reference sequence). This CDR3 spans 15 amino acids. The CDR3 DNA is TGTGCCAGCAGCCGGGGACTAGCGAAATACAATGAGCAGTTCTTC. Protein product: CASSRGLAKYNEQFF.

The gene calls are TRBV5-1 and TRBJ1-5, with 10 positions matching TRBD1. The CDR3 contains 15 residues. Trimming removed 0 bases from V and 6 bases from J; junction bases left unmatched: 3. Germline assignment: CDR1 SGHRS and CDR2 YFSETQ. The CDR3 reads CASSLEGQGGQPQHF. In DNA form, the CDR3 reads TGCGCCAGCAGCTTGGAAGGACAGGGGGGTCAGCCCCAGCATTTT.

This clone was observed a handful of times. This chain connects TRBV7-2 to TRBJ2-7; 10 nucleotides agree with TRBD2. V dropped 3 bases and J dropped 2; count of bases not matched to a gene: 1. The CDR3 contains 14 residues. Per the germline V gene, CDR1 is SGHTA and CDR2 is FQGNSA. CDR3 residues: CASSLGLATYEQYF. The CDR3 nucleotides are TGTGCCAGCAGCTTGGGACTAGCGACCTACGAGCAGTACTTC.

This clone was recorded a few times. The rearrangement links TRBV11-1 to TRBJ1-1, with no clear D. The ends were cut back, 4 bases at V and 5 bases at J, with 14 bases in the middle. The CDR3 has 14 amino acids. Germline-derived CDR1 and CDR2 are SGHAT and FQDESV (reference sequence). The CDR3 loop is CASSSHKTRTEAFF. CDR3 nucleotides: TGTGCCAGCAGCTCACATAAAACGAGGACTGAAGCTTTCTTT.

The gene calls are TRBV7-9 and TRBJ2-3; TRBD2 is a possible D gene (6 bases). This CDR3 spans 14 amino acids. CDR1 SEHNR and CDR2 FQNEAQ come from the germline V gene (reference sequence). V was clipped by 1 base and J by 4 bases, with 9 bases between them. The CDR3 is CASSLDAGPDTQYF. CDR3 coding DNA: TGTGCCAGCAGCTTAGACGCGGGGCCAGATACGCAGTATTTT.

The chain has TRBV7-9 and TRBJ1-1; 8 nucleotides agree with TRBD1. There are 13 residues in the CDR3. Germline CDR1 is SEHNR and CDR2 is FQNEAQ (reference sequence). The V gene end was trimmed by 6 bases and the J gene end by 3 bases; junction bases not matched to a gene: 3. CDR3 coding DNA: TGTGCCAGCAGACTACAGGGGGACACTGAAGCTTTCTTT. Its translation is CASRLQGDTEAFF. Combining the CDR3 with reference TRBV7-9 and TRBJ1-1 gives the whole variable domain DTGVSQNPRHKITKRGQNVTFRCDPISEHNRLYWYRQTLGQGPEFLTYFQNEAQLEKSRLLSDRFSAERPKGSFSTLEIQRTEQGDSAMYLCASRLQGDTEAFFGQGTRLTVV.

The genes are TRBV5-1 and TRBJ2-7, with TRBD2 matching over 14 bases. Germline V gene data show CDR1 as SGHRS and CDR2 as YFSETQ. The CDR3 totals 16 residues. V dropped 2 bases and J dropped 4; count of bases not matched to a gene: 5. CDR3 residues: CASSFLGLAGDYEQYF. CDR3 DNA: TGCGCCAGCAGCTTTCTGGGACTAGCGGGGGATTACGAGCAGTACTTC.

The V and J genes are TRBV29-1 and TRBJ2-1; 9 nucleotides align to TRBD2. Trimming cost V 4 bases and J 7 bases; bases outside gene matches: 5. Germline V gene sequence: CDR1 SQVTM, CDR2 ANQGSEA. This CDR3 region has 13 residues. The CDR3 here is CSVVAGGGNEQFF. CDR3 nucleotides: TGCAGCGTTGTTGCGGGAGGGGGGAATGAGCAGTTCTTC.

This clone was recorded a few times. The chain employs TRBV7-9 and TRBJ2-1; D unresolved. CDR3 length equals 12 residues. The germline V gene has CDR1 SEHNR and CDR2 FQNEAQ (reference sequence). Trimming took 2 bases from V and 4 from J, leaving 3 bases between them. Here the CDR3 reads CASSLSYNEQFF. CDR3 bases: TGTGCCAGCAGCTTATCGTACAATGAGCAGTTCTTC.

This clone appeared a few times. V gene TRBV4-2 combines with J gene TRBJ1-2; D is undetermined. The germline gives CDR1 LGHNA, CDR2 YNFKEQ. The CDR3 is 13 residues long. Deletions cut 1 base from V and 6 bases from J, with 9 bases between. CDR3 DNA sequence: TGTGCCAGCAGCCAAGGTATCACGGATGGCTACACCTTC. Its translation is CASSQGITDGYTF.

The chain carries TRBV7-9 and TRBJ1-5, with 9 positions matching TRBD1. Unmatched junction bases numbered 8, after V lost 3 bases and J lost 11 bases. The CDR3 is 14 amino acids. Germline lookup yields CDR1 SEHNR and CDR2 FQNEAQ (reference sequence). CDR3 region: CASSLGQGNRAQHF. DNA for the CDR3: TGTGCCAGCAGCTTGGGACAGGGAAATAGGGCCCAGCATTTT.

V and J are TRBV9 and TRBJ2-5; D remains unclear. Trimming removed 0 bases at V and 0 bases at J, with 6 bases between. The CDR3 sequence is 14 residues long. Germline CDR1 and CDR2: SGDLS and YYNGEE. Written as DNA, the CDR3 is TGTGCCAGCAGCGTAGCCGGGTACCAAGAGACCCAGTACTTC. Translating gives CASSVAGYQETQYF.

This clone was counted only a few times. The CDR3 loop reads CASSPGRGFGVQPQHF. The DNA for the CDR3 is TGTGCCAGCAGCCCTGGACGGGGGTTTGGAGTCCAGCCCCAGCATTTT. The V gene is TRBV7-9, the J gene TRBJ1-5; D may be TRBD1 (5 bases). This CDR3 comprises 16 residues. From germline, CDR1 is SEHNR and CDR2 FQNEAQ (reference sequence). Trimming took off 5 bases at V and 7 bases at J, with 21 bases between the two ends.

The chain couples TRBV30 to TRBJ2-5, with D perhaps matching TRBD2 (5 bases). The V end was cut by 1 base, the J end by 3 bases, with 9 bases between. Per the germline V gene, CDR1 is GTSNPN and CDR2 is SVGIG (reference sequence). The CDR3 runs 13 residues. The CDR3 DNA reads TGTGCCTGGAGTGAACTAGGAGAAGAGACCCAGTACTTC. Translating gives CAWSELGEETQYF.

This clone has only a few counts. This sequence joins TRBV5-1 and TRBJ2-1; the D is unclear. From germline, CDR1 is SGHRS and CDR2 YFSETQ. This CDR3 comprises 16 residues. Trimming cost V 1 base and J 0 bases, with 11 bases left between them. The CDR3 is CASSLFPINSYNEQFF. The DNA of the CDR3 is TGCGCCAGCAGCTTGTTTCCAATCAACTCCTACAATGAGCAGTTCTTC.

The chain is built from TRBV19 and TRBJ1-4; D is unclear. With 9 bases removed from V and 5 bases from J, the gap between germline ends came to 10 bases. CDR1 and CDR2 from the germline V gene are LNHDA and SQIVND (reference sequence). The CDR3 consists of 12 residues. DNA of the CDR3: TGTGCCAGCGGTCGTACGAATGAAAAACTGTTTTTT. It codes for CASGRTNEKLFF.

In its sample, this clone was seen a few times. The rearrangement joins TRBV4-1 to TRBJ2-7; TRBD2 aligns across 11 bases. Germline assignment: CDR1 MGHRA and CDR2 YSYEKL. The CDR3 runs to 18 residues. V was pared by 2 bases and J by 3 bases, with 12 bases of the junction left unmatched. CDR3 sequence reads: CASSQTGFSGGAGYEQYF. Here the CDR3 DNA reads TGCGCCAGCAGCCAAACCGGGTTTAGCGGGGGGGCTGGCTACGAGCAGTACTTC.

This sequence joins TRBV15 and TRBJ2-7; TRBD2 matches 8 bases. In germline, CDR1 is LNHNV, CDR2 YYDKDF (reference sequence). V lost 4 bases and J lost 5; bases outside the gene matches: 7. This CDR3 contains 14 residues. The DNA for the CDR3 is TGTGCCACCAGCACCGGGACTAGTAGCCACGAGCAGTACTTC. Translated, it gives CATSTGTSSHEQYF.

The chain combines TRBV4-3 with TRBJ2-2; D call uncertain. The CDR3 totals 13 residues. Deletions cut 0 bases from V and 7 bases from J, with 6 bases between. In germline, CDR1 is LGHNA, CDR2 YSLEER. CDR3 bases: TGCGCCAGCAGCCAAGATTCCGGCGGGGAGCTGTTTTTT. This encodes CASSQDSGGELFF.

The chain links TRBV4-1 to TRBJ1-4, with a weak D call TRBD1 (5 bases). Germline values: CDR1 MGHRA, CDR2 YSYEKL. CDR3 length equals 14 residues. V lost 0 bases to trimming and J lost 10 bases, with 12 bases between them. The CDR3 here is CASSQEGWGGKLFF. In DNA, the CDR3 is TGCGCCAGCAGCCAAGAAGGGTGGGGGGGAAAACTGTTTTTT.

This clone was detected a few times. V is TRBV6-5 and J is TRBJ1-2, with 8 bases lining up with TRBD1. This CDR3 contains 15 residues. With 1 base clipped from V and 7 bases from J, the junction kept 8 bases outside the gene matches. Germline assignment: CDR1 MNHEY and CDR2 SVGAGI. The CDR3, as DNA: TGTGCCAGCAGTTACTACGCAGGGGGCGCAGGTGGCTACACCTTC. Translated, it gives CASSYYAGGAGGYTF.

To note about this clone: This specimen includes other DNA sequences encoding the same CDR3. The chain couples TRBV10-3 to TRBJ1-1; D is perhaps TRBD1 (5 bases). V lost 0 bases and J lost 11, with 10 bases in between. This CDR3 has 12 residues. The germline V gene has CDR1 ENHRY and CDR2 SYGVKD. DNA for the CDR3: TGTGCCATCAGTGAGTCGGGGGGGGAGGCTTTCTTT. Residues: CAISESGGEAFF.

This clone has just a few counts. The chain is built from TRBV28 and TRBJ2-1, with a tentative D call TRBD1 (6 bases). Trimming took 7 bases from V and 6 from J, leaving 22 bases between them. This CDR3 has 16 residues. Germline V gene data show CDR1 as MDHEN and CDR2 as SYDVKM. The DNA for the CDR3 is TGTGCCAGCACCTCACAAGGGCCCCTCAGGGGCAATGAGCAGTTCTTC. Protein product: CASTSQGPLRGNEQFF.

This chain's CDR3 is CASSVRGRNTEAFF. In nucleotides, the CDR3 is TGTGCCAGCAGCGTCAGGGGGAGGAACACTGAAGCTTTCTTT. The chain carries TRBV9 and TRBJ1-1; 7 bases line up with TRBD1. Germline values: CDR1 SGDLS, CDR2 YYNGEE. Germline trimming cut 2 bases from V and 1 base from J; bases unmatched to any gene: 2. The CDR3 is made up of 14 amino acids.